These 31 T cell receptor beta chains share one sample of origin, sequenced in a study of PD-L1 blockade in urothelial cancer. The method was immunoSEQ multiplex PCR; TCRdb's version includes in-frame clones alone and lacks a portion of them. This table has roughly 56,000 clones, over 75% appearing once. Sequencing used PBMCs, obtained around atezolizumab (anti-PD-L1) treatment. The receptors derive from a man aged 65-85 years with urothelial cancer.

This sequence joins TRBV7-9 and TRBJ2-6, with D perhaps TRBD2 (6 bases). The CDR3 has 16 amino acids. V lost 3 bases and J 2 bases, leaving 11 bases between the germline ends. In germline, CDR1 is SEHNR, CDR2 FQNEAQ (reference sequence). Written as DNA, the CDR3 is TGTGCCAGCAGCTTCCGTAGCGGTACTGGGGCCAACGTCCTGACTTTC. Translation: CASSFRSGTGANVLTF. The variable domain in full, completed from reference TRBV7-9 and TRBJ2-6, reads DTGVSQNPRHKITKRGQNVTFRCDPISEHNRLYWYRQTLGQGPEFLTYFQNEAQLEKSRLLSDRFSAERPKGSFSTLEIQRTEQGDSAMYLCASSFRSGTGANVLTFGAGSRLTVL.

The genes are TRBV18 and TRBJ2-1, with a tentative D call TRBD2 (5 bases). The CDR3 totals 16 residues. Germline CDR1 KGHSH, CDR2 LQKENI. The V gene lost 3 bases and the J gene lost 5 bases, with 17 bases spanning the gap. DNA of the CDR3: TGTGCCAGCTCACCCATGACTCCCGCCGGGAACAATGAGCAGTTCTTC. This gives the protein CASSPMTPAGNNEQFF.

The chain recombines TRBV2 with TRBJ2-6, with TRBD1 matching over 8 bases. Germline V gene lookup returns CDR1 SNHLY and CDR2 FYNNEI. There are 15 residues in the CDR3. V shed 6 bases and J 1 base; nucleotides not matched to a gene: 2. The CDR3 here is CASSRQGSGANVLTF. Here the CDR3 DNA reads TGTGCCAGCAGCCGACAGGGGTCTGGGGCCAACGTCCTGACTTTC.

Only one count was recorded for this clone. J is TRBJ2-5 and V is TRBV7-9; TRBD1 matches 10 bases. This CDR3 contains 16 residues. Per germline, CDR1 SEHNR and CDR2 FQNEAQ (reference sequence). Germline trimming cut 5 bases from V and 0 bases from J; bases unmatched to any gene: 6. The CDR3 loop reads CASSPRGQGYQETQYF. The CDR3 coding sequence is TGTGCCAGCAGCCCAAGGGGACAGGGGTACCAAGAGACCCAGTACTTC.

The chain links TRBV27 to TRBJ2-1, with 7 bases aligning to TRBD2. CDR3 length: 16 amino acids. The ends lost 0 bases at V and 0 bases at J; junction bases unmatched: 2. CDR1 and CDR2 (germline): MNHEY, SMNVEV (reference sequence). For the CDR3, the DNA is TGTGCCAGCAGTTTATCCGGGGGGAACTCCTACAATGAGCAGTTCTTC. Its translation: CASSLSGGNSYNEQFF.

CDR3 in DNA: TGTGCCCTGGAAGGGCTCGGGAGGGCCAGAGGGTACAATGAGCAGTTCTTC. Translated: CALEGLGRARGYNEQFF. J is TRBJ2-1 and V is TRBV30; 8 bases fit TRBD2. The germline V gene has CDR1 GTSNPN and CDR2 SVGIG (reference sequence). CDR3 length: 17 amino acids. V gave up 8 bases and J gave up 4 bases; unmatched junction bases: 19.

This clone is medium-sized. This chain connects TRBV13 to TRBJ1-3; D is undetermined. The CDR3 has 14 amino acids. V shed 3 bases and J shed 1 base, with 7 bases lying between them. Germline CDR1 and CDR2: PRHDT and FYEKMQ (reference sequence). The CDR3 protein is CASSLWQSGNTIYF. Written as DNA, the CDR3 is TGTGCCAGCAGCTTGTGGCAGTCTGGAAACACCATATATTTT.

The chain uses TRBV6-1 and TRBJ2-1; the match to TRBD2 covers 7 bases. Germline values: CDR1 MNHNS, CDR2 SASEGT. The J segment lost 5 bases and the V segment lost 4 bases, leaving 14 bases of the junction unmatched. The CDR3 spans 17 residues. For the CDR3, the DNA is TGTGCCAGCAGTGGAGGGTTGTCTAGCGGACCCAACAATGAGCAGTTCTTC. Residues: CASSGGLSSGPNNEQFF.

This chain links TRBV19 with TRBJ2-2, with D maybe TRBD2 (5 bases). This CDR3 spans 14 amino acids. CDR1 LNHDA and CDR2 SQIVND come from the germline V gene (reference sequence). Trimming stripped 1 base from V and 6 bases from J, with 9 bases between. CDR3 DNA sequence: TGTGCCAGTAGTATAGGCGGGCAGGCCGGGGAGCTGTTTTTT. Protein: CASSIGGQAGELFF.

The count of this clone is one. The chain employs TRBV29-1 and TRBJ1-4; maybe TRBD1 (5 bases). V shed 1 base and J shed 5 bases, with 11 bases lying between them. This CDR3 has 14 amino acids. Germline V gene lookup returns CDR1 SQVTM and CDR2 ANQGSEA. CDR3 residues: CSVEGGDSNEKLFF. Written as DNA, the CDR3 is TGCAGCGTTGAAGGGGGGGACTCAAATGAAAAACTGTTTTTT.

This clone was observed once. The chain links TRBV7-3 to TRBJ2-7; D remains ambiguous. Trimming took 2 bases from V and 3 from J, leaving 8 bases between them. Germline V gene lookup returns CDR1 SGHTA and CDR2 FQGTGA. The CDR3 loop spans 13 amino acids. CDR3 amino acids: CASSLRRNYEQYF. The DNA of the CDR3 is TGTGCCAGCAGCTTACGTAGAAACTACGAGCAGTACTTC.

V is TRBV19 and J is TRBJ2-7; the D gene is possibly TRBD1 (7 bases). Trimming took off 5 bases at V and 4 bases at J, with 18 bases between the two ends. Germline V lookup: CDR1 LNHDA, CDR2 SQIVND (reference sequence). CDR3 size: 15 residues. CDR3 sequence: CASSGGTAGWYEQYF. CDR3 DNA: TGTGCCAGTAGTGGGGGGACAGCTGGGTGGTACGAGCAGTACTTC.

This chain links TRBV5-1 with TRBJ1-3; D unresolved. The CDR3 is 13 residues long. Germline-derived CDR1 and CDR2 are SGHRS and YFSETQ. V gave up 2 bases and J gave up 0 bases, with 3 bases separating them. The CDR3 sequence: CASSFSSGNTIYF. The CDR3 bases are TGCGCCAGCAGCTTCAGCTCTGGAAACACCATATATTTT. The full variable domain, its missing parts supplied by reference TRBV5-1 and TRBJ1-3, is KAGVTQTPRYLIKTRGQQVTLSCSPISGHRSVSWYQQTPGQGLQFLFEYFSETQRNKGNFPGRFSGRQFSNSRSEMNVSTLELGDSALYLCASSFSSGNTIYFGEGSWLTVV.

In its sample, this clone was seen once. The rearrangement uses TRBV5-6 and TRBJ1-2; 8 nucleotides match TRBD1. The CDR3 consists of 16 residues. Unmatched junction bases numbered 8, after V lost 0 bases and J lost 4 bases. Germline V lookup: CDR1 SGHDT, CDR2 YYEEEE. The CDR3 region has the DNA TGTGCCAGCAGCTTGGCCGCTACAGGGGGATTCTATGGCTACACCTTC. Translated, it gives CASSLAATGGFYGYTF. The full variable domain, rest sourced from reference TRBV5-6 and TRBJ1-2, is DAGVTQSPTHLIKTRGQQVTLRCSPKSGHDTVSWYQQALGQGPQFIFQYYEEEERQRGNFPDRFSGHQFPNYSSELNVNALLLGDSALYLCASSLAATGGFYGYTFGSGTRLTVV.

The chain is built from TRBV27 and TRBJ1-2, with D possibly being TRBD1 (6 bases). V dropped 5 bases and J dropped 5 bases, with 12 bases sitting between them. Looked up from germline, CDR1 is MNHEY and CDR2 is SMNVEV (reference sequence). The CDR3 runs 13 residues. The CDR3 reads CASSPQGPYGYTF. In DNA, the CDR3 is TGTGCCAGCAGTCCACAGGGTCCTTATGGCTACACCTTC.

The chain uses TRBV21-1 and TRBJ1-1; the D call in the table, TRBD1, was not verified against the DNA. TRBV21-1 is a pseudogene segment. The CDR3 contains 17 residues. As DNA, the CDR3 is TGTGCCAGCAGCAGATTTACACCAACCCCTCAGAACACTGAAGCTTTCTTT. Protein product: CASSRFTPTPQNTEAFF.

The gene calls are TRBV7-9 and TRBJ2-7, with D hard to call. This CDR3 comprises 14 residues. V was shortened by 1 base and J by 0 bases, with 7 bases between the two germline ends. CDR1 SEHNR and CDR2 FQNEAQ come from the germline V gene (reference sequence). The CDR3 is CASSLGALSYEQYF. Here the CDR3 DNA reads TGTGCCAGCAGCTTAGGGGCTCTCTCCTACGAGCAGTACTTC. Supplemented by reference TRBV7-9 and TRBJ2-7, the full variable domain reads DTGVSQNPRHKITKRGQNVTFRCDPISEHNRLYWYRQTLGQGPEFLTYFQNEAQLEKSRLLSDRFSAERPKGSFSTLEIQRTEQGDSAMYLCASSLGALSYEQYFGPGTRLTVT.

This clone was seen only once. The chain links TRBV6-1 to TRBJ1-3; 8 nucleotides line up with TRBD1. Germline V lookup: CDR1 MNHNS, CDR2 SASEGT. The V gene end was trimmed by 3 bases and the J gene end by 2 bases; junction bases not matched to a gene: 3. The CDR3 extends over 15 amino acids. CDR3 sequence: CASSDTDRAGNTIYF. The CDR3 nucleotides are TGTGCCAGCAGTGACACGGACAGGGCTGGAAACACCATATATTTT.

In nucleotides, the CDR3 is TGTGCCAGCAGTGGGGGACAGGTTCTAGAGACCCAGTACTTC. Encoded protein: CASSGGQVLETQYF. The chain links TRBV6-1 to TRBJ2-5, with TRBD1 identical over 8 bases. V lost 4 bases, J lost 4 bases, and 5 bases stayed unmatched. The CDR3 consists of 14 residues. Per the germline V gene, CDR1 is MNHNS and CDR2 is SASEGT.

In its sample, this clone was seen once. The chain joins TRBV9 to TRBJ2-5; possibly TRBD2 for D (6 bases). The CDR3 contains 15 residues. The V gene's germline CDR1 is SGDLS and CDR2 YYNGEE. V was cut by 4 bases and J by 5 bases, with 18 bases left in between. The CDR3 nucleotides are TGTGCCAGCAGCCCCTCGGGGGTAGCCGGGGAGACCCAGTACTTC. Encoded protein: CASSPSGVAGETQYF.

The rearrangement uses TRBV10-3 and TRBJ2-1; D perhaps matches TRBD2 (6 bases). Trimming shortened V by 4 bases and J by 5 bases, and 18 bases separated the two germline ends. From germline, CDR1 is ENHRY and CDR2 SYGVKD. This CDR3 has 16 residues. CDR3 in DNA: TGTGCCATCAGTGTATCACTAGCCCCTCCCAACAATGAGCAGTTCTTC. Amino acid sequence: CAISVSLAPPNNEQFF.

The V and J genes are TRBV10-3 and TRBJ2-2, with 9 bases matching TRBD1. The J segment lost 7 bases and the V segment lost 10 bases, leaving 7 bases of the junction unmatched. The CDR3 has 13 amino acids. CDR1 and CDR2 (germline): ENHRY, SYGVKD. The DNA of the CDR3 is TGTGCCAACCGGGACAGGGACGTCGGGGAGCTGTTTTTT. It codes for CANRDRDVGELFF.

The CDR3 here is CATSGLAGGNTGELFF. The CDR3 DNA follows: TGTGCCACCAGCGGCCTAGCGGGAGGTAACACCGGGGAGCTGTTTTTT. This chain joins TRBV15 and TRBJ2-2; TRBD2 matches 11 bases. Losses at the gene ends were 5 bases for V and 2 bases for J; bases not matched to a gene: 4. This CDR3 region has 16 residues. CDR1 and CDR2 from the germline V gene are LNHNV and YYDKDF (reference sequence).

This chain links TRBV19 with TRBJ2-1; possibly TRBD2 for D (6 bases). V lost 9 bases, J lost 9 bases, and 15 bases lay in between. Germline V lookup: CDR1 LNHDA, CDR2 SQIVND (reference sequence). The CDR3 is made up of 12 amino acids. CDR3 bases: TGTGCCAGCCCTAATCGGAGGGGTGAGCAGTTCTTC. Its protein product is CASPNRRGEQFF.

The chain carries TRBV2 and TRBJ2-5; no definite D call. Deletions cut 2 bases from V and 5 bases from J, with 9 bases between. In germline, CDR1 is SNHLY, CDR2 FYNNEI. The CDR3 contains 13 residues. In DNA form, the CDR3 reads TGTGCCAGCAGTGAACTAGAGTTGGAGACCCAGTACTTC. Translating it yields CASSELELETQYF.

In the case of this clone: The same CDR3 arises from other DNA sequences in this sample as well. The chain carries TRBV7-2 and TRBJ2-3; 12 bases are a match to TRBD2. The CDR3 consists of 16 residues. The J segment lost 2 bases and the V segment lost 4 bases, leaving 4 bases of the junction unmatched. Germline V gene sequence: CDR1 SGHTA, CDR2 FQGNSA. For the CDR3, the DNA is TGTGCCAGCAGCTCTACTAGCGGGAGGCCCACAGATACGCAGTATTTT. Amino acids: CASSSTSGRPTDTQYF.

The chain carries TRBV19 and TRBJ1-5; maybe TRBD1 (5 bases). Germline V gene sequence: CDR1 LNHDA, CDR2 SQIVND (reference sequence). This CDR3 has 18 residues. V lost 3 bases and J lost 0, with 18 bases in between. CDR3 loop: CASSILPGHYYSNQPQHF. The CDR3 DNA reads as TGTGCCAGTAGTATCCTCCCTGGACATTATTATAGCAATCAGCCCCAGCATTTT.

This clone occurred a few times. The CDR3 loop is CASSLRGGAGANVLTF. As DNA, the CDR3 is TGTGCCAGCAGCTTACGAGGGGGCGCTGGGGCCAACGTCCTGACTTTC. V usage is TRBV11-2 and J usage is TRBJ2-6; 7 positions match TRBD1. The CDR3 consists of 16 residues. Germline CDR1 is SGHAT and CDR2 is FQNNGV. Losses at the gene ends were 2 bases for V and 2 bases for J; bases not matched to a gene: 3. Variable domain in full (rest from reference TRBV11-2 and TRBJ2-6): EAGVAQSPRYKIIEKRQSVAFWCNPISGHATLYWYQQILGQGPKLLIQFQNNGVVDDSQLPKDRFSAERLKGVDSTLKIQPAKLEDSAVYLCASSLRGGAGANVLTFGAGSRLTVL.

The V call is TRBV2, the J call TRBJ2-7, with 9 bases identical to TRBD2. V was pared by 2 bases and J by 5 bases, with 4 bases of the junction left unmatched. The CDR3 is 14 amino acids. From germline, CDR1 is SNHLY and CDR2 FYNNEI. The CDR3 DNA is TGTGCCAGCAGTGAATTATTAGCGGGAGACGAGCAGTACTTC. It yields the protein CASSELLAGDEQYF.

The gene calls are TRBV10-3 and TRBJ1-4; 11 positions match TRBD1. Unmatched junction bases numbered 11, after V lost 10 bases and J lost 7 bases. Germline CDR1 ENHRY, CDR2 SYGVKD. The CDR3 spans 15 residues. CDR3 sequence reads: CATHQGTGGGEKLFF. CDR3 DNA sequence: TGTGCCACCCATCAAGGGACAGGGGGTGGTGAAAAACTGTTTTTT.

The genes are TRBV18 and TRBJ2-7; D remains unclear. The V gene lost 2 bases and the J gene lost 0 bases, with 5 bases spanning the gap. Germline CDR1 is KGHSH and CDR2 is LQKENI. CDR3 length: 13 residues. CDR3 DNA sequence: TGTGCCAGCTCACCAGTCAACTCCTACGAGCAGTACTTC. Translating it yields CASSPVNSYEQYF.